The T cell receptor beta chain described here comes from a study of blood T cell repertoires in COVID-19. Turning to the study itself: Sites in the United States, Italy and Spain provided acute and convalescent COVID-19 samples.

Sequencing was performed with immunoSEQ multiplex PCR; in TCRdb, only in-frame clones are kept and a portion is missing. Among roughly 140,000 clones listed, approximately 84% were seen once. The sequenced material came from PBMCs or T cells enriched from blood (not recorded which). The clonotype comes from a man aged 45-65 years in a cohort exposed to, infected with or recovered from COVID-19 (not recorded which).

The CDR3 is CAGGTGGYETQYF. The CDR3 DNA follows: TGTGCCGGCGGGACAGGGGGTTATGAGACCCAGTACTTC. This chain joins TRBV28 and TRBJ2-5, with 11 positions matching TRBD1. Germline CDR1 reads MDHEN; CDR2 reads SYDVKM. The CDR3 covers 13 residues. V lost 11 bases to trimming and J lost 5 bases; unmatched junction nucleotides: 7.